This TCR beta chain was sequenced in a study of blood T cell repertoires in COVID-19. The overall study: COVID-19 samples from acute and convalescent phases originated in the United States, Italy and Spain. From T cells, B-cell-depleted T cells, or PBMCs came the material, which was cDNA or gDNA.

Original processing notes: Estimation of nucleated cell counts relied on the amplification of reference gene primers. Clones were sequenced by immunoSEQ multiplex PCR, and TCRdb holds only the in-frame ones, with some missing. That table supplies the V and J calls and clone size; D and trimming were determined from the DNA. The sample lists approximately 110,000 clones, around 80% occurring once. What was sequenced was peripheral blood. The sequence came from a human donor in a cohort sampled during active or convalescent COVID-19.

The CDR3 sequence is CASSQRQGASQPQHF. The CDR3, as DNA: TGTGCCAGTAGCCAACGTCAGGGGGCATCTCAGCCCCAGCATTTT. The chain uses TRBV19 and TRBJ1-5; TRBD1 matches 8 bases. CDR3 length: 15 residues. Trimming took 6 bases from V and 6 from J; bases not matched to a gene: 10. Germline V gene lookup returns CDR1 LNHDA and CDR2 SQIVND (reference sequence).